This T cell receptor beta chain was profiled in a study of T cell responses to AZD1222 COVID-19 vaccine. Using immunoSEQ multiplex PCR, the repertoire was profiled, and TCRdb retains in-frame clones only, with some absent. The data contain tens of thousands of clones, 80% to 95% of them seen just once; the ten biggest clones take up approximately 4.5%. Trimming left V 2 bases short and J 1 base short, with 8 bases between. Germline CDR1 PRHDT, CDR2 FYEKMQ (reference sequence). The CDR3 has 14 residues. This sample comprised peripheral blood, obtained 28 days after the second AZD1222 dose. J is TRBJ1-1 and V is TRBV13, with no clear D. The clonotype comes from an adult who received the AZD1222 COVID-19 vaccine. This CDR3 is CASSLSPSNTEAFF. Here the CDR3 DNA reads TGTGCCAGCAGCTTATCACCATCGAACACTGAAGCTTTCTTT.